Listed here is a single T cell receptor (beta chain). The sample originates from a study of T cell responses to AZD1222 COVID-19 vaccine. Study-level background: Second-dose groups at about 4 or about 12 weeks were pooled.

Using immunoSEQ multiplex PCR, the repertoire was profiled, and TCRdb retains in-frame clones only, with some absent. This table has about 92,000 clones, 91% appearing once. Germline V gives CDR1 LGHNA, CDR2 YSLEER. The CDR3 has 15 residues. The V and J ends lost 4 bases and 10 bases, in that order; junction bases with no gene match: 8. The chain combines TRBV4-3 with TRBJ1-6, with 9 bases lining up with TRBD1. This material consisted of peripheral blood, taken on day 0 of AZD1222 vaccination. The clonotype was recovered from an adult in good health. The CDR3 DNA is TGCGCCAGCAGCCTCCGGACAGGGGCGCGGTCACCCCTCCACTTT. Encoded protein: CASSLRTGARSPLHF.